The source of this T cell receptor (beta chain) is a study of T cell repertoires in cytomegalovirus infection. Study-wide background: Recently identified HLA-C-restricted CMV epitopes and well-studied HLA-B-restricted CMV epitopes were used by the study. In public TCR beta signatures, there were indications of both CMV infection and matching HLA type.

TCRdb reprocessed the reads with MiXCR, giving one entry per CDR3 protein. Among roughly 990,000 distinct CDR3 sequences listed, under 40% were seen once. CDR3 size: 13 residues. Trimming pared 1 base from V and 4 bases from J, leaving 7 bases between. Per germline, CDR1 SGHVS and CDR2 FNYEAQ. This clonotype has at least ten counts. Its target is not known. Sequenced here: cultured CD8+ T cells from PBMCs, sampled from culture after CMV antigen stimulation. This clonotype originated in a human donor in good health (CMV status not recorded). Some clones in this sample may be carry-over from other donors' samples. This sequence joins TRBV7-6 and TRBJ1-1, with no clear D. The CDR3, as DNA: TGTGCCAGCAGCTTAGAATCCATCACTGAAGCTTTCTTT. This codes for CASSLESITEAFF.